Each of the 24 T cell receptor beta chains below was sequenced from the same sample in a study of blood T cell repertoires in COVID-19. Sequencing was performed with immunoSEQ multiplex PCR; in TCRdb, only in-frame clones are kept and a portion is missing. The table lists some 360,000 clones, about nine tenths of them singletons. Source material: peripheral blood. The source is a woman aged 55-70 years with COVID-19, enrolled during active disease.

Only one count was recorded for this clone. The chain is built from TRBV4-2 and TRBJ1-1; tentative D call: TRBD1 (5 bases). Germline loops: CDR1 LGHNA, CDR2 YNFKEQ. The CDR3 covers 13 residues. V dropped 1 base and J dropped 6 bases, with 9 bases sitting between them. CDR3 loop: CASSQAGVAEAFF. The CDR3 DNA reads TGTGCCAGCAGCCAAGCGGGGGTAGCTGAAGCTTTCTTT.

The chain has TRBV19 and TRBJ2-7; TRBD1 might be the D (6 bases). V lost 6 bases, J lost 5 bases, and 23 bases lay in between. The CDR3 covers 16 residues. The V gene's germline CDR1 is LNHDA and CDR2 SQIVND (reference sequence). The CDR3 region is CASSEQGMTLGDEQYF. CDR3 bases: TGTGCCAGTAGCGAACAGGGTATGACCCTCGGGGACGAGCAGTACTTC.

The rearrangement joins TRBV5-1 to TRBJ1-3; no definite D call. The germline gives CDR1 SGHRS, CDR2 YFSETQ. Trimming cost V 0 bases and J 6 bases, with 13 bases left between them. The CDR3 has 15 residues. The CDR3 DNA is TGCGCCAGCAGCTTGGCCCCGCGCGTTGAAAACACCATATATTTT. This translates into CASSLAPRVENTIYF.

The chain has TRBV5-1 and TRBJ2-1, with D perhaps matching TRBD2 (6 bases). Germline V gene data show CDR1 as SGHRS and CDR2 as YFSETQ. V was shortened by 7 bases and J by 5 bases, with 13 bases between the two germline ends. This CDR3 is built from 13 residues. The CDR3 DNA reads TGCGCCAGCCGGGGTGGCGGGGACAATGAGCAGTTCTTC. It yields the protein CASRGGGDNEQFF.

The chain joins TRBV5-1 to TRBJ2-1, with 7 bases identical to TRBD1. Trimming took 3 bases from V and 5 from J; bases not matched to a gene: 8. The V gene's germline CDR1 is SGHRS and CDR2 YFSETQ. The CDR3 is 15 residues long. The CDR3 nucleotides are TGCGCCAGCAGCTCCCGGGACAGAGGAAACAATGAGCAGTTCTTC. Translated, it gives CASSSRDRGNNEQFF.

The chain links TRBV5-1 to TRBJ2-3; the D gene is possibly TRBD1 (5 bases). Per the germline V gene, CDR1 is SGHRS and CDR2 is YFSETQ. The V gene lost 1 base and the J gene lost 2 bases, with 8 bases spanning the gap. The CDR3 covers 14 residues. The CDR3 nucleotides are TGCGCCAGCAGCTTGCCCGGACACACAGATACGCAGTATTTT. Protein: CASSLPGHTDTQYF.

In its sample, this clone was seen once. The chain carries TRBV3-1 (or the pseudogene TRBV3-2) and TRBJ2-7, with TRBD2 identical over 11 bases. The CDR3 has 16 residues. Germline loops: CDR1 LGHDT, CDR2 YNNKEL (reference sequence). The J segment lost 7 bases and the V segment lost 5 bases, leaving 13 bases of the junction unmatched. CDR3 nucleotides: TGTGCCAGCAGCTACACTGTACTAGCGGGGGCGGGGGAGCAGTACTTC. Amino acid sequence: CASSYTVLAGAGEQYF.

The DNA of the CDR3 is TGTGCCAGTAAGCCACAGGGGGCCTCTGGAAACACCATATATTTT. Amino acids: CASKPQGASGNTIYF. V is TRBV19 and J is TRBJ1-3; 9 bases align to TRBD1. Per germline, CDR1 LNHDA and CDR2 SQIVND (reference sequence). The CDR3 runs to 15 residues. V lost 7 bases, J lost 0 bases, and 4 bases stayed unmatched.

V gene TRBV19 combines with J gene TRBJ1-2; no clear D. From germline, CDR1 is LNHDA and CDR2 SQIVND (reference sequence). V was cut by 9 bases and J by 6 bases, with 14 bases left in between. The CDR3 is 12 residues long. The CDR3 nucleotides read TGTGCCAGACTGCGGCCAAAACATGGCTACACCTTC. This gives the protein CARLRPKHGYTF.

The rearrangement joins TRBV9 to TRBJ1-2; TRBD1 matches 12 bases. The V gene end was trimmed by 4 bases and the J gene end by 0 bases; junction bases not matched to a gene: 7. The CDR3 is 17 residues long. Per germline, CDR1 SGDLS and CDR2 YYNGEE. DNA of the CDR3: TGTGCCAGCAGCTCCCGGGACAGGGGGCCGGCTAACTATGGCTACACCTTC. Protein sequence: CASSSRDRGPANYGYTF.

The chain is built from TRBV27 and TRBJ2-3; 7 bases fit TRBD1. The CDR3 is 18 amino acids. Germline V gives CDR1 MNHEY, CDR2 SMNVEV (reference sequence). The junction had 11 bases not matched to a gene; V was cut back by 0 bases and J by 2 bases. The CDR3 DNA reads as TGTGCCAGCAGTTTATCGCAAGGACAGGATGGGTACACAGATACGCAGTATTTT. Translated: CASSLSQGQDGYTDTQYF.

The chain combines TRBV9 with TRBJ1-2; TRBD1 might be the D (6 bases). This CDR3 is 13 amino acids long. CDR1 SGDLS and CDR2 YYNGEE come from the germline V gene. V was trimmed by 4 bases and J by 0 bases, leaving 7 bases between them. CDR3 in DNA: TGTGCCAGCAGCCCAGGGGCTAACTATGGCTACACCTTC. Protein: CASSPGANYGYTF.

The chain has TRBV6-6 and TRBJ1-5; 7 positions agree with TRBD1. CDR3 size: 14 residues. Germline CDR1 reads MNHNY; CDR2 reads SVGAGI (reference sequence). Trimming cost V 6 bases and J 4 bases; bases outside gene matches: 6. CDR3 DNA: TGTGCCAGCAGCGATCGACAGGGAAATCAGCCCCAGCATTTT. This gives the protein CASSDRQGNQPQHF.

This chain connects TRBV13 to TRBJ1-5; TRBD1 aligns across 8 bases. The CDR3 runs 12 residues. The V gene end was trimmed by 5 bases and the J gene end by 6 bases; junction bases not matched to a gene: 0. Germline-derived CDR1 and CDR2 are PRHDT and FYEKMQ (reference sequence). This chain's CDR3 is CASSTGGQPQHF. In DNA, the CDR3 is TGTGCCAGCAGCACAGGGGGTCAGCCCCAGCATTTT.

CDR3 protein: CASSFTVSTNEKLFF. CDR3 DNA sequence: TGCGCCAGCAGCTTTACGGTTTCAACTAATGAAAAACTGTTTTTT. The chain combines TRBV5-1 with TRBJ1-4; D ambiguous. Trimming took off 2 bases at V and 0 bases at J, with 8 bases between the two ends. The V gene's germline CDR1 is SGHRS and CDR2 YFSETQ. The CDR3 length is 15 residues.

The sample holds one count of this clone. This chain joins TRBV27 and TRBJ1-4, with D possibly TRBD1 on 5 matching bases. This CDR3 is built from 16 residues. Germline loops: CDR1 MNHEY, CDR2 SMNVEV (reference sequence). Deletions cut 1 base from V and 7 bases from J, with 16 bases between. The CDR3: CASSLYSGRGGEKLFF. The CDR3 DNA follows: TGTGCCAGCAGTTTATACTCGGGGCGCGGGGGTGAAAAACTGTTTTTT.

V and J are TRBV2 and TRBJ1-2; D possibly corresponds to TRBD1 (5 bases). Trimming shortened V by 6 bases and J by 6 bases, and 17 bases separated the two germline ends. Germline V gene lookup returns CDR1 SNHLY and CDR2 FYNNEI. CDR3 size: 14 residues. The CDR3 protein is CASSAEAGWNGYTF. Here the CDR3 DNA reads TGTGCCAGCAGCGCCGAAGCAGGGTGGAATGGCTACACCTTC.

The CDR3 nucleotides read TGTGCCAGCAGCCTAACCGCCAATTCACCCCTCCACTTT. Its protein is CASSLTANSPLHF. The chain combines TRBV7-6 with TRBJ1-6; no firm D call. The germline gives CDR1 SGHVS, CDR2 FNYEAQ. This CDR3 spans 13 amino acids. V gave up 5 bases and J gave up 7 bases, with 9 bases separating them.

This clone was counted ten times or more. The V call is TRBV5-1, the J call TRBJ1-1; D is ambiguous. The CDR3 is made up of 14 amino acids. Looked up from germline, CDR1 is SGHRS and CDR2 is YFSETQ. Trimming pared 0 bases from V and 1 base from J, leaving 7 bases between. CDR3 coding DNA: TGCGCCAGCAGCTTGGTCGGGAGGAACACTGAAGCTTTCTTT. Translating gives CASSLVGRNTEAFF.

This clone was counted once. CDR3 residues: CASSIGGLRSNTEAFF. Here the CDR3 DNA reads TGTGCCAGTAGTATAGGGGGCCTCAGGTCGAACACTGAAGCTTTCTTT. The chain is built from TRBV19 and TRBJ1-1; tentative D call: TRBD1 (5 bases). The V end lost 1 base, the J end lost 1 base, and 13 bases lay between the germline ends. Germline V gives CDR1 LNHDA, CDR2 SQIVND (reference sequence). This CDR3 spans 16 amino acids.

The chain carries TRBV11-3 and TRBJ1-6; 9 nucleotides match TRBD1. CDR1 is SGHNT, CDR2 YENEEA, per germline. Trimming removed 5 bases from V and 4 bases from J; junction bases left unmatched: 6. The CDR3 length is 16 residues. CDR3 coding DNA: TGTGCCAGCAGCCCCGGAGGACAGGGGTATAATTCACCCCTCCACTTT. Protein product: CASSPGGQGYNSPLHF.

This rearrangement joins TRBV18 to TRBJ1-1; 8 bases fit TRBD1. Per the germline V gene, CDR1 is KGHSH and CDR2 is LQKENI. V lost 3 bases to trimming and J lost 1 base; unmatched junction nucleotides: 4. The CDR3 loop spans 15 amino acids. CDR3 sequence reads: CASSPQGTGNTEAFF. The CDR3 bases are TGTGCCAGCTCACCCCAGGGGACAGGGAACACTGAAGCTTTCTTT.

This chain joins TRBV14 and TRBJ1-2, with TRBD1 matching over 7 bases. Unmatched junction bases numbered 8, after V lost 0 bases and J lost 4 bases. CDR1 SGHDN and CDR2 FVKESK come from the germline V gene. There are 16 residues in the CDR3. The CDR3 is CASSQDPRQGRYGYTF. CDR3 nucleotide sequence: TGTGCCAGCAGCCAAGATCCCAGACAGGGTCGCTATGGCTACACCTTC.

The V and J genes are TRBV19 and TRBJ1-2, with a weak D call TRBD1 (6 bases). The CDR3 totals 12 residues. CDR1 and CDR2 from the germline V gene are LNHDA and SQIVND (reference sequence). The V gene lost 6 bases and the J gene lost 6 bases, with 11 bases spanning the gap. The CDR3 DNA reads TGTGCCAGTAGAGGACAGAGACATGGCTACACCTTC. Protein product: CASRGQRHGYTF.